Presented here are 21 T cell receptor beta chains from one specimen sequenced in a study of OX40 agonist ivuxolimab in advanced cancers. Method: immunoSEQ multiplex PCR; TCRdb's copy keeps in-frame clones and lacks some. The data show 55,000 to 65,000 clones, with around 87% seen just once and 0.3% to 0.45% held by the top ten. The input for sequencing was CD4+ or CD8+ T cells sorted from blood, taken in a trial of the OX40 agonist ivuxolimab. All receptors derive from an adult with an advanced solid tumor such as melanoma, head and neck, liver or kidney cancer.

CDR3 in amino acids: CASSVGGGIQPQHF. In DNA form, the CDR3 reads TGTGCCAGCAGCGTGGGAGGAGGCATTCAGCCCCAGCATTTT. The J gene is TRBJ1-5, the V gene TRBV9, with D uncertain. The CDR3 consists of 14 residues. Germline V lookup: CDR1 SGDLS, CDR2 YYNGEE. V dropped 2 bases and J dropped 6 bases, with 12 bases sitting between them.

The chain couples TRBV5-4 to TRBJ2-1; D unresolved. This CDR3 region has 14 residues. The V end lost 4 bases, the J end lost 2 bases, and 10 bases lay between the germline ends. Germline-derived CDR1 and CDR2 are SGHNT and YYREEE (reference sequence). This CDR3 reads CASSRAGPYNEQFF. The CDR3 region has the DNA TGTGCCAGCAGCCGGGCCGGCCCCTACAATGAGCAGTTCTTC.

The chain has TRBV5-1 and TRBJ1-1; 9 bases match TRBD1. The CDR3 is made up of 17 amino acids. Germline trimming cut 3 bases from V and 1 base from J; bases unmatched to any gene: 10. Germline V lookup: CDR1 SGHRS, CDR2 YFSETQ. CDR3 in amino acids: CASSWGTGMGTNTEAFF. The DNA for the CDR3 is TGCGCCAGCAGCTGGGGGACAGGGATGGGGACGAACACTGAAGCTTTCTTT.

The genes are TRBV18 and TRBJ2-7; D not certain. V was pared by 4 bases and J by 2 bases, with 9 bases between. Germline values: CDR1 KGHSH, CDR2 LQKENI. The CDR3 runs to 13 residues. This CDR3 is CASSQDEAYEQYF. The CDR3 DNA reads TGTGCCAGCTCACAGGACGAGGCCTACGAGCAGTACTTC.

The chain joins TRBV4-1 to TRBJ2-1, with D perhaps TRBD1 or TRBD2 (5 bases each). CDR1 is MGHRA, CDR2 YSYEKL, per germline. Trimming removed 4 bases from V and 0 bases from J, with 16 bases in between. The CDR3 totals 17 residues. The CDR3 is CASSPSGLRSSYNEQFF. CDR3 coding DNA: TGCGCCAGCAGCCCCTCGGGGCTGCGGAGCTCCTACAATGAGCAGTTCTTC.

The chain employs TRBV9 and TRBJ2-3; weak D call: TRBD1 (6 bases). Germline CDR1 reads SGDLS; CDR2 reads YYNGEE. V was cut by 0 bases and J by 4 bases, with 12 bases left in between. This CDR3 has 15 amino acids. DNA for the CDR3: TGTGCCAGCAGCGTAGCTCCAGGGGAGCCAGATACGCAGTATTTT. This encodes CASSVAPGEPDTQYF.

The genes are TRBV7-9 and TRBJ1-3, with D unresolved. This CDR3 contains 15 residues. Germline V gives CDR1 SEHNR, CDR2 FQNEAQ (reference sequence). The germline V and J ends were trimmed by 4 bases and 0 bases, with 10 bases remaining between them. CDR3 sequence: CASSSGPASGNTIYF. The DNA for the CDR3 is TGTGCCAGCAGCTCCGGGCCGGCCTCTGGAAACACCATATATTTT.

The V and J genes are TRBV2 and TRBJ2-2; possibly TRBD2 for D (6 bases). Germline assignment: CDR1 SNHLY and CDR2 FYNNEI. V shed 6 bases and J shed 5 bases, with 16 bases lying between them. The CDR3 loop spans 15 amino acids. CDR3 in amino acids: CASRLTSGGTGELFF. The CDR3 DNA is TGTGCCAGCAGACTTACCTCCGGGGGAACCGGGGAGCTGTTTTTT.

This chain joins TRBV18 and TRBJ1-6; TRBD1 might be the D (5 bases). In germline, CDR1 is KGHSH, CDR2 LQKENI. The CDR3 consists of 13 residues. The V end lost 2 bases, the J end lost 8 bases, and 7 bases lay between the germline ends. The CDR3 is CASSPLQDSPLHF. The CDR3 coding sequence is TGTGCCAGCTCACCATTACAGGATTCACCCCTCCACTTT.

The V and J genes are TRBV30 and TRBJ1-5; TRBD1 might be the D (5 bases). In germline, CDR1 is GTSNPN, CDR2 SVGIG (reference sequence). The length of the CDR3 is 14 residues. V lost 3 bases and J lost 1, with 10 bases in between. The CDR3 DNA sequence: TGTGCCTGGAGAGCGGGGGGAAGCAATCAGCCCCAGCATTTT. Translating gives CAWRAGGSNQPQHF. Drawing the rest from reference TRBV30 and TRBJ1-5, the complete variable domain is SQTIHQWPATLVQPVGSPLSLECTVEGTSNPNLYWYRQAAGRGLQLLFYSVGIGQISSEVPQNLSASRPQDRQFILSSKKLLLSDSGFYLCAWRAGGSNQPQHFGDGTRLSIL.

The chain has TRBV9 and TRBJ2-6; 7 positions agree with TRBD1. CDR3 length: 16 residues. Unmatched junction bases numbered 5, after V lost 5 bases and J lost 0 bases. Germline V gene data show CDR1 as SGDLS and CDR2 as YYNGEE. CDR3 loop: CASSRTGVSGANVLTF. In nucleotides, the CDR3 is TGTGCCAGCAGTAGGACAGGCGTCTCTGGGGCCAACGTCCTGACTTTC.

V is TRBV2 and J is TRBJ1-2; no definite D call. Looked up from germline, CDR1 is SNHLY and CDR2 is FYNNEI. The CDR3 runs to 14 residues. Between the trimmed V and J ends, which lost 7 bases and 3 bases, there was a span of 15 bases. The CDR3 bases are TGTGCCAGCAAACCGAGGACGAGAGACTATGGCTACACCTTC. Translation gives CASKPRTRDYGYTF.

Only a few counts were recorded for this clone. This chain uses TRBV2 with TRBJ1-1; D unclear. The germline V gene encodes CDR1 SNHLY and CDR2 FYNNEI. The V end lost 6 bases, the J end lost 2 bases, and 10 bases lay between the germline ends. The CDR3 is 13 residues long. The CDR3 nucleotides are TGTGCCAGCAGCAGCCCGATAAACACTGAAGCTTTCTTT. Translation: CASSSPINTEAFF. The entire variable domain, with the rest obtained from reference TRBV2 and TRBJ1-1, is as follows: EPEVTQTPSHQVTQMGQEVILRCVPISNHLYFYWYRQILGQKVEFLVSFYNNEISEKSEIFDDQFSVERPDGSNFTLKIRSTKLEDSAMYFCASSSPINTEAFFGQGTRLTVV.

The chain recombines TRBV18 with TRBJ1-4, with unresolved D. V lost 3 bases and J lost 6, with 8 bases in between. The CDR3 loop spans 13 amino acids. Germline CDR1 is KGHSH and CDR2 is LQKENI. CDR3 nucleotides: TGTGCCAGCTCACCCGCAGGTTATGAAAAACTGTTTTTT. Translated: CASSPAGYEKLFF.

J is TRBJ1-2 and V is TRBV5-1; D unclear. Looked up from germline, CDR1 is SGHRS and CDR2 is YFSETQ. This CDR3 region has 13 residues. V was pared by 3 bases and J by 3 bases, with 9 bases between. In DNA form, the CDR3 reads TGCGCCAGCAGCTCCGGGCCTCACTATGGCTACACCTTC. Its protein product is CASSSGPHYGYTF.

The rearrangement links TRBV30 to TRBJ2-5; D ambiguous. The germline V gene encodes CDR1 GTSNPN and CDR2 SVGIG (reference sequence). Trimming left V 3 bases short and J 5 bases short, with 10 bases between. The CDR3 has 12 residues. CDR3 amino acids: CAWSPQMETQYF. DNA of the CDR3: TGTGCCTGGAGCCCTCAGATGGAGACCCAGTACTTC.

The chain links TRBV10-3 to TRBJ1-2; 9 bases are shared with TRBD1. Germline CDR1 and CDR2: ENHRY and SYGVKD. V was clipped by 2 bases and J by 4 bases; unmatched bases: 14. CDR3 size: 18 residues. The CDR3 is CAISEEPGQGKSFYGYTF. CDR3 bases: TGTGCCATCAGTGAGGAACCGGGACAGGGCAAGAGTTTCTATGGCTACACCTTC.

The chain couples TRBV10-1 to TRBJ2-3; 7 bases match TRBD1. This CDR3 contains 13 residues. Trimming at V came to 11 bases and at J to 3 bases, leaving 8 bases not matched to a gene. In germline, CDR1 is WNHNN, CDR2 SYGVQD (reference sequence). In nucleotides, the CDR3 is TGCGCCTCTCAAAGCAGGGGGACAGATACGCAGTATTTT. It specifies CASQSRGTDTQYF.

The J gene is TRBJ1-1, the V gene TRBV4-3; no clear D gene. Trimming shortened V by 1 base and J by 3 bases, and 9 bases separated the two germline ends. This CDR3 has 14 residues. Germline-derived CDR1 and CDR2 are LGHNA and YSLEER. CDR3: CASSQGGGYTEAFF. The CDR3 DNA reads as TGCGCCAGCAGCCAAGGTGGCGGCTACACTGAAGCTTTCTTT.

The CDR3 sequence: CASSLEYRETQYF. Written as DNA, the CDR3 is TGCGCCAGCAGCTTGGAGTATAGGGAGACCCAGTACTTC. The gene calls are TRBV5-1 and TRBJ2-5; the D is unclear. V lost 0 bases and J lost 5, with 8 bases in between. The CDR3 extends over 13 amino acids. Germline V gene sequence: CDR1 SGHRS, CDR2 YFSETQ.

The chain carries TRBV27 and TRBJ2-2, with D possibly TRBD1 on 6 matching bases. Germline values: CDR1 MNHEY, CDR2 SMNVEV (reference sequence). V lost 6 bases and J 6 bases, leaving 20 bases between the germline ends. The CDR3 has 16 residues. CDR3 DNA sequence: TGTGCCAGCAGCTTTGGGGGCCTAGGTGGCTCCGGGGAGCTGTTTTTT. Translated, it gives CASSFGGLGGSGELFF.